This record looks at one T cell receptor (beta chain) sequence and its context. As yet, its antigen is unknown. The sample is drawn from a study of cytomegalovirus exposure and HLA in healthy donors. Study context: Earlier sequencing of 200 million or so T cells yielded around 100 million unique TCR beta sequences.

Looked up from germline, CDR1 is SQVTM and CDR2 is ANQGSEA. Trimming took 4 bases from V and 4 from J; bases not matched to a gene: 3. This CDR3 spans 12 amino acids. The study, taken as a whole, reports: In a later analysis, compared with equally common non-associated chains, HLA-associated beta chains were more expanded.

Use of 60 Vbeta and 13 Jbeta primers characterized the PCR. Produced via immunoSEQ multiplex PCR; TCRdb's table is partial and in-frame only. The profile covers about 150,000 clones, with 70% to 80% appearing a single time and around 14% taken by the ten largest. This chain joins TRBV29-1 and TRBJ1-2; 7 nucleotides agree with TRBD1. Source material: PBMCs. The sequence came from a middle-aged woman in good health and CMV-seronegative. As DNA, the CDR3 is TGCAGCGTTGCAGGGGGTAGCTATGGCTACACCTTC. This sequence encodes CSVAGGSYGYTF.